The 14 T cell receptor beta chains given below trace back to one sample, sequenced in a study of blood T cell repertoires in COVID-19. TCRdb's table, derived via immunoSEQ multiplex PCR, lists solely in-frame clones and lacks some. Here the sample spans some 150,000 clones, around nine tenths being singletons. Sequencing used peripheral blood. The receptors derive from a woman in her 70s with acute or convalescent COVID-19.

The rearrangement joins TRBV5-4 to TRBJ1-2; D is perhaps TRBD1 (6 bases). Between the trimmed V and J ends, which lost 0 bases and 10 bases, there was a span of 10 bases. This CDR3 spans 12 amino acids. Germline CDR1 is SGHNT and CDR2 is YYREEE (reference sequence). In DNA, the CDR3 is TGTGCCAGCAGCTTGGGGCAGGGGACCTACACCTTC. This sequence encodes CASSLGQGTYTF.

The chain is built from TRBV10-3 and TRBJ1-5, with D unclear. The CDR3 runs to 12 residues. Trimming cost V 4 bases and J 7 bases, with 8 bases left between them. In germline, CDR1 is ENHRY, CDR2 SYGVKD. In DNA form, the CDR3 reads TGTGCCATCAGTGGTAATATCCAGCCCCAGCATTTT. Translating it yields CAISGNIQPQHF.

This sequence joins TRBV12-5 and TRBJ2-7, with 7 bases fitting TRBD1. V gave up 3 bases and J gave up 6 bases; unmatched junction bases: 5. CDR3 length: 13 amino acids. Germline V CDR1 and CDR2: LGHNT, FRNRAP. CDR3 DNA sequence: TGTGCTAGTGGTTTCCGACAGGGCTGCGAGCAGTACGTC. It yields the protein CASGFRQGCEQYV.

CDR3 in amino acids: CASSEAGSKTYEQYV. The CDR3 DNA follows: TGTGCCAGCAGTGAGGCAGGGTCAAAAACCTACGAGCAGTACGTC. The chain couples TRBV6-1 to TRBJ2-7; D might be TRBD1 (5 bases). The germline V gene encodes CDR1 MNHNS and CDR2 SASEGT. The CDR3 length is 15 residues. With 3 bases removed from V and 2 bases from J, the gap between germline ends came to 14 bases.

This rearrangement joins TRBV9 to TRBJ1-1; D may be TRBD1 (5 bases). This CDR3 has 17 residues. Germline V lookup: CDR1 SGDLS, CDR2 YYNGEE. The ends were cut back, 0 bases at V and 5 bases at J, with 20 bases in the middle. CDR3 amino acids: CASSVDPWVGAKTEAFF. The CDR3 DNA is TGTGCCAGCAGCGTAGATCCCTGGGTTGGGGCGAAAACTGAAGCTTTCTTT.

This clone was counted only a few times. V is TRBV6-5 and J is TRBJ1-6; TRBD1 aligns across 9 bases. Germline V CDR1 and CDR2: MNHEY, SVGAGI. The V segment lost 6 bases and the J segment 10 bases; nucleotides outside the gene matches: 4. This CDR3 is built from 13 residues. The CDR3, as DNA: TGTGCCAGCAGGGACAGGGGCGGCTCACCCCTCCACTTT. Translated: CASRDRGGSPLHF.

The chain employs TRBV11-2 and TRBJ2-7, with D perhaps TRBD2 (6 bases). The CDR3 is 17 residues long. The V end lost 5 bases, the J end lost 0 bases, and 20 bases lay between the germline ends. Germline-derived CDR1 and CDR2 are SGHAT and FQNNGV. As DNA, the CDR3 is TGTGCCAGCAGCAGAACCCGATTAAGGCGGGACTCCTACGAGCAGTACTTC. As protein: CASSRTRLRRDSYEQYF. The full variable domain, completed using reference TRBV11-2 and TRBJ2-7, is EAGVAQSPRYKIIEKRQSVAFWCNPISGHATLYWYQQILGQGPKLLIQFQNNGVVDDSQLPKDRFSAERLKGVDSTLKIQPAKLEDSAVYLCASSRTRLRRDSYEQYFGPGTRLTVT.

The gene calls are TRBV5-4 and TRBJ2-6; D is perhaps TRBD2 (5 bases). The CDR3 spans 16 residues. Germline lookup yields CDR1 SGHNT and CDR2 YYREEE (reference sequence). Trimming cost V 2 bases and J 1 base, with 10 bases left between them. The CDR3 loop is CASSLGGGSGANVLTF. The CDR3 DNA reads TGTGCCAGCAGCTTAGGAGGCGGATCTGGGGCCAACGTCCTGACTTTC. Full variable domain (remainder filled in from reference TRBV5-4 and TRBJ2-6): ETGVTQSPTHLIKTRGQQVTLRCSSQSGHNTVSWYQQALGQGPQFIFQYYREEENGRGNFPPRFSGLQFPNYSSELNVNALELDDSALYLCASSLGGGSGANVLTFGAGSRLTVL.

The V gene is TRBV3-1 (or the pseudogene TRBV3-2), the J gene TRBJ1-2, with 7 bases lining up with TRBD1. Germline CDR1 LGHDT, CDR2 YNNKEL (reference sequence). There are 15 residues in the CDR3. V gave up 5 bases and J gave up 7 bases; unmatched junction bases: 13. CDR3 bases: TGTGCCAGCAGCTACGGGACAGCGGGTACGGGTGGCTACACCTTC. Encoded protein: CASSYGTAGTGGYTF.

The rearrangement uses TRBV19 and TRBJ1-5; 7 positions match TRBD1. Trimming took 3 bases from V and 5 from J; bases not matched to a gene: 4. This CDR3 is built from 14 residues. Germline CDR1 is LNHDA and CDR2 is SQIVND (reference sequence). CDR3 sequence: CASSIGQEHQPQHF. The CDR3 nucleotides read TGTGCCAGTAGTATCGGACAGGAACATCAGCCCCAGCATTTT.

The chain has TRBV18 and TRBJ1-4; 9 nucleotides align to TRBD1. The trim removed 6 bases at V and 4 bases at J, leaving 6 bases unmatched. Germline CDR1 KGHSH, CDR2 LQKENI. The CDR3 extends over 15 amino acids. CDR3: CASSRRDRDNEKLFF. The CDR3 DNA follows: TGTGCCAGCTCGCGACGGGACAGGGATAATGAAAAACTGTTTTTT.

The chain carries TRBV24-1 and TRBJ1-2; 8 bases agree with TRBD1. With 2 bases clipped from V and 4 bases from J, the junction kept 5 bases outside the gene matches. Germline CDR1 is KGHDR and CDR2 is SFDVKD. The CDR3 loop spans 15 amino acids. CDR3 amino acids: CATSDSGQGLYGYTF. As DNA, the CDR3 is TGTGCCACCAGTGATTCTGGACAGGGCCTCTATGGCTACACCTTC.

The chain joins TRBV28 to TRBJ1-5; TRBD1 matches 7 bases. This CDR3 is built from 15 residues. V gave up 3 bases and J gave up 6 bases; unmatched junction bases: 8. Germline V gives CDR1 MDHEN, CDR2 SYDVKM. The CDR3 reads CASSFPQGTGQPQHF. The CDR3 DNA reads TGTGCCAGCAGTTTCCCACAGGGGACGGGTCAGCCCCAGCATTTT.

J is TRBJ1-1 and V is TRBV2; 7 bases fit TRBD1. Per germline, CDR1 SNHLY and CDR2 FYNNEI. CDR3 length: 12 residues. Trimming at V came to 6 bases and at J to 5 bases, leaving 3 bases not matched to a gene. In DNA, the CDR3 is TGTGCCAGCAGCTTCAGGGGGACTGAAGCTTTCTTT. It yields the protein CASSFRGTEAFF.